This entry lists 20 T cell receptor beta chains sequenced from one sample in a study of CD4 T cells in relation to SARS-CoV-2 and coronaviruses. These receptors have no identified antigens. Before the COVID-19 pandemic, during about 2010-2019, CD4+ T cells were taken from unexposed donors. The cells were cultured for over eight days before CD4+ T cells were isolated. Clones were read by immunoSEQ multiplex PCR, and TCRdb kept only the in-frame ones, dropping some. The table records roughly 20,000 clones, roughly 80% of them present only once. Sequencing was performed on CD4+ T cells from PBMCs, cultured in vitro. These TCRs come from a human donor in good health.

The rearrangement joins TRBV5-6 to TRBJ1-2; tentative D call: TRBD1 (5 bases). The V end was cut by 3 bases, the J end by 2 bases, with 17 bases between. Per the germline V gene, CDR1 is SGHDT and CDR2 is YYEEEE. The CDR3 has 16 amino acids. CDR3 residues: CASSSMPGLQNYGYTF. The CDR3 nucleotides read TGTGCCAGCAGCTCAATGCCGGGACTGCAAAACTATGGCTACACCTTC.

V gene TRBV28 combines with J gene TRBJ2-7; 8 bases map to TRBD2. The ends lost 1 base at V and 0 bases at J; junction bases unmatched: 5. CDR1 and CDR2 (germline): MDHEN, SYDVKM. This CDR3 spans 16 amino acids. The CDR3 is CASSLLGTRNSYEQYF. In DNA form, the CDR3 reads TGTGCCAGCAGTTTATTAGGGACTAGAAACTCCTACGAGCAGTACTTC.

This clone showed up just once. The V call is TRBV7-7, the J call TRBJ2-7; no clear D gene. CDR3 size: 14 residues. Germline V gene lookup returns CDR1 SSHAT and CDR2 FNYEAQ (reference sequence). Trimming cost V 2 bases and J 0 bases, with 8 bases left between them. The CDR3 is CASSLSPSSYEQYF. In DNA form, the CDR3 reads TGTGCCAGCAGCTTATCCCCAAGCTCCTACGAGCAGTACTTC.

The CDR3 bases are TGTGCCAGCAGCTTAGATTCTGGGGCCAACGTCCTGACTTTC. Its protein is CASSLDSGANVLTF. This chain links TRBV7-9 with TRBJ2-6; D not resolved. The V end was cut by 1 base, the J end by 1 base, with 2 bases between. The CDR3 contains 14 residues. From germline, CDR1 is SEHNR and CDR2 FQNEAQ (reference sequence). The entire variable domain, with the rest obtained from reference TRBV7-9 and TRBJ2-6, is as follows: DTGVSQNPRHKITKRGQNVTFRCDPISEHNRLYWYRQTLGQGPEFLTYFQNEAQLEKSRLLSDRFSAERPKGSFSTLEIQRTEQGDSAMYLCASSLDSGANVLTFGAGSRLTVL.

The chain uses TRBV5-1 and TRBJ2-5; the D gene is possibly TRBD2 (7 bases). Germline V gives CDR1 SGHRS, CDR2 YFSETQ. This CDR3 is built from 14 residues. Deletions cut 5 bases from V and 5 bases from J, with 16 bases between. As DNA, the CDR3 is TGCGCCAGCAGAAGGGGGGGGGAGTCGGAGACCCAGTACTTC. It specifies CASRRGGESETQYF.

The chain combines TRBV5-1 with TRBJ1-1; D might be TRBD1 (5 bases). V lost 0 bases and J lost 4, with 10 bases in between. In germline, CDR1 is SGHRS, CDR2 YFSETQ. The CDR3 spans 14 residues. The DNA of the CDR3 is TGCGCCAGCAGCTTGGACGGCCAGGGCACTGAAGCTTTCTTT. Its protein product is CASSLDGQGTEAFF.

V gene TRBV27 combines with J gene TRBJ1-6; no firm D call. The germline V and J ends were trimmed by 5 bases and 4 bases, with 6 bases remaining between them. The CDR3 consists of 13 residues. The germline V gene encodes CDR1 MNHEY and CDR2 SMNVEV (reference sequence). This CDR3 reads CASSGRYNSPLHF. The CDR3 coding sequence is TGTGCCAGCAGTGGCAGATATAATTCACCCCTCCACTTT.

The rearrangement uses TRBV30 and TRBJ1-1; TRBD1 might be the D (5 bases). Trimming left V 4 bases short and J 2 bases short, with 14 bases between. The CDR3 runs to 14 residues. Germline V gene lookup returns CDR1 GTSNPN and CDR2 SVGIG (reference sequence). As DNA, the CDR3 is TGTGCCTGGAATAAACCGGGGGAAAACACTGAAGCTTTCTTT. Its translation: CAWNKPGENTEAFF. Looking up the rest from reference TRBV30 and TRBJ1-1 gives the full variable domain: SQTIHQWPATLVQPVGSPLSLECTVEGTSNPNLYWYRQAAGRGLQLLFYSVGIGQISSEVPQNLSASRPQDRQFILSSKKLLLSDSGFYLCAWNKPGENTEAFFGQGTRLTVV.

The V call is TRBV11-2, the J call TRBJ2-5; 7 positions match TRBD2. Germline-derived CDR1 and CDR2 are SGHAT and FQNNGV. This CDR3 is 16 amino acids long. V lost 4 bases and J lost 5; bases outside the gene matches: 13. CDR3 DNA: TGTGCCAGCAGCTCCGCCAGGGAGCGGGGAGTGGAGACCCAGTACTTC. Its protein product is CASSSARERGVETQYF. Together with reference TRBV11-2 and TRBJ2-5, the CDR3 gives the full variable domain: EAGVAQSPRYKIIEKRQSVAFWCNPISGHATLYWYQQILGQGPKLLIQFQNNGVVDDSQLPKDRFSAERLKGVDSTLKIQPAKLEDSAVYLCASSSARERGVETQYFGPGTRLLVL.

The chain has TRBV9 and TRBJ1-2, with 11 bases lining up with TRBD1. The V gene end was trimmed by 1 base and the J gene end by 0 bases; junction bases not matched to a gene: 2. The CDR3 covers 16 residues. Germline V gene lookup returns CDR1 SGDLS and CDR2 YYNGEE. CDR3 sequence reads: CASSVRGQGANYGYTF. CDR3 sequence (DNA): TGTGCCAGCAGCGTAAGGGGACAGGGGGCTAACTATGGCTACACCTTC.

The chain carries TRBV5-4 and TRBJ2-7; D may be TRBD1 (6 bases). Deletions cut 2 bases from V and 6 bases from J, with 9 bases between. The CDR3 loop spans 12 amino acids. Germline V gene lookup returns CDR1 SGHNT and CDR2 YYREEE (reference sequence). The CDR3 DNA is TGTGCCAGCAGCTTCCAGGGGTCCGAGCAGTACTTC. Its translation: CASSFQGSEQYF.

The chain joins TRBV2 to TRBJ2-3; 8 nucleotides line up with TRBD1. The CDR3 loop spans 14 amino acids. Trimming removed 5 bases from V and 0 bases from J; junction bases left unmatched: 1. Germline V gene lookup returns CDR1 SNHLY and CDR2 FYNNEI. The CDR3 region has the DNA TGTGCCAGCAGTCGACAGGGGAGCACAGATACGCAGTATTTT. Encoded protein: CASSRQGSTDTQYF.

This clone has just a few counts. The chain is built from TRBV12-3 or TRBV12-4 and TRBJ2-4, with D perhaps TRBD1 (7 bases). Trimming cost V 2 bases and J 9 bases, with 11 bases left between them. The CDR3 extends over 13 amino acids. CDR3 loop: CASSLTQGGIQYF. CDR3 in DNA: TGTGCCAGCAGTTTAACCCAGGGGGGCATTCAGTACTTC.

This clone has more than one count but fewer than ten. The chain recombines TRBV5-1 with TRBJ2-1, with 8 nucleotides matching TRBD1. With V trimmed by 4 bases and J by 3 bases, 3 bases remained unmatched. Germline V CDR1 and CDR2: SGHRS, YFSETQ. This CDR3 contains 14 residues. CDR3 DNA: TGCGCCAGCAGCCAGGACAGGGTCTACAATGAGCAGTTCTTC. This translates into CASSQDRVYNEQFF.

This clone was detected a few times. V is TRBV6-1 and J is TRBJ2-1; 7 bases are shared with TRBD2. The CDR3 covers 15 residues. CDR1 is MNHNS and CDR2 is SASEGT in the germline V gene. V lost 1 base, J lost 9 bases, and 9 bases stayed unmatched. Here the CDR3 reads CASSEEEGGPGEQFF. DNA for the CDR3: TGTGCCAGCAGTGAAGAGGAGGGAGGGCCGGGTGAGCAGTTCTTC.

In nucleotides, the CDR3 is TGTGCCAGCAGCTTTCTCCCCGCCGGGGGGCACAATGAGCAGTTCTTC. It codes for CASSFLPAGGHNEQFF. The V call is TRBV7-3, the J call TRBJ2-1, with D perhaps matching TRBD2 (7 bases). The V end lost 3 bases, the J end lost 5 bases, and 17 bases lay between the germline ends. The CDR3 has 16 amino acids. Germline V gene lookup returns CDR1 SGHTA and CDR2 FQGTGA.

The chain recombines TRBV5-1 with TRBJ2-2, with no clear D. The CDR3 is 15 residues long. Trimming shortened V by 0 bases and J by 2 bases, and 8 bases separated the two germline ends. CDR1 is SGHRS, CDR2 YFSETQ, per germline. The CDR3 sequence: CASSLDSTNTGELFF. The CDR3 DNA reads TGCGCCAGCAGCTTGGACAGTACCAACACCGGGGAGCTGTTTTTT.

V and J are TRBV27 and TRBJ2-7; 9 bases map to TRBD2. The germline V gene has CDR1 MNHEY and CDR2 SMNVEV (reference sequence). V dropped 7 bases and J dropped 4; count of bases not matched to a gene: 5. The CDR3 totals 13 residues. The CDR3: CASKSSGNYEQYF. Here the CDR3 DNA reads TGTGCCAGCAAATCTAGCGGGAATTACGAGCAGTACTTC.

The genes are TRBV19 and TRBJ1-5; D may be TRBD1 (5 bases). CDR1 LNHDA and CDR2 SQIVND come from the germline V gene (reference sequence). Trimming took off 6 bases at V and 5 bases at J, with 11 bases between the two ends. This CDR3 is 13 amino acids long. CDR3 sequence (DNA): TGTGCCAGTAGGGGGACGGGGCATCAGCCCCAGCATTTT. Amino acid sequence: CASRGTGHQPQHF.

The chain links TRBV5-6 to TRBJ1-4; D not resolved. The germline V gene has CDR1 SGHDT and CDR2 YYEEEE. V was shortened by 2 bases and J by 3 bases, with 8 bases between the two germline ends. CDR3 length: 14 amino acids. The CDR3 loop is CASSLGRANEKLFF. DNA for the CDR3: TGTGCCAGCAGCTTAGGAAGGGCTAATGAAAAACTGTTTTTT. Supplemented by reference TRBV5-6 and TRBJ1-4, the full variable domain reads DAGVTQSPTHLIKTRGQQVTLRCSPKSGHDTVSWYQQALGQGPQFIFQYYEEEERQRGNFPDRFSGHQFPNYSSELNVNALLLGDSALYLCASSLGRANEKLFFGSGTQLSVL.